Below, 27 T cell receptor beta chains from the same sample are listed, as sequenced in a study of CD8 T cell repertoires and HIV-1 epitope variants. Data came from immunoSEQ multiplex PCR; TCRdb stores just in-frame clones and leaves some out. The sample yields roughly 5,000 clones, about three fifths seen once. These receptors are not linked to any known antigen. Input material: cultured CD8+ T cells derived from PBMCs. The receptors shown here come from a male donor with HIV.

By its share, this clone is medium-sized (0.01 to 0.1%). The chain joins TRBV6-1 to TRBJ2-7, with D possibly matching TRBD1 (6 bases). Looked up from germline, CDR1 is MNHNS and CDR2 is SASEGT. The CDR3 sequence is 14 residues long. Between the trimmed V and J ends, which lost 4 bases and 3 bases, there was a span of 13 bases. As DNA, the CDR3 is TGTGCCAGCAGTGCTCGGGACAACGGCTACGAGCAGTACTTC. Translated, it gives CASSARDNGYEQYF.

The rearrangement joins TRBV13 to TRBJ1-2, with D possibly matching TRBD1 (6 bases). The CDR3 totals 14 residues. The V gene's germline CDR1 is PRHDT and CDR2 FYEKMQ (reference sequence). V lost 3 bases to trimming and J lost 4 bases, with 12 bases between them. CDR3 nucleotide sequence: TGTGCCAGCAGCTTCGCGGACAGCTTCTATGGCTACACCTTC. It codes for CASSFADSFYGYTF.

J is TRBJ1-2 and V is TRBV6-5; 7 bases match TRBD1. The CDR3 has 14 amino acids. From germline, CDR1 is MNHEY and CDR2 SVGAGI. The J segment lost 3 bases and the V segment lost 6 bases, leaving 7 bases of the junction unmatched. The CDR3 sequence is CASRLQGTDYGYTF. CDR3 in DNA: TGTGCCAGCAGGTTACAGGGGACAGACTATGGCTACACCTTC.

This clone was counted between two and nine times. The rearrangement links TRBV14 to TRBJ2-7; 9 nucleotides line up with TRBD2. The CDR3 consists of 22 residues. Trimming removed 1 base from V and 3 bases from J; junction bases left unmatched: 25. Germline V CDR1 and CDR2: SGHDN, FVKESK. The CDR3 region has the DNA TGTGCCAGCAGCCAAGGGTGGAGGACGGGACCCTGGGGTAGCGGGAGACTCTACGAGCAGTACTTC. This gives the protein CASSQGWRTGPWGSGRLYEQYF.

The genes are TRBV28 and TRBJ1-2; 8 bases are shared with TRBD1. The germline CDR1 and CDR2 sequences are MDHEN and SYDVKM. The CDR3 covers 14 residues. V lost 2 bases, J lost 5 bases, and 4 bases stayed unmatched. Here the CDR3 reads CASSLGQGVYGYTF. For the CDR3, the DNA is TGTGCCAGCAGTTTAGGACAGGGTGTTTATGGCTACACCTTC.

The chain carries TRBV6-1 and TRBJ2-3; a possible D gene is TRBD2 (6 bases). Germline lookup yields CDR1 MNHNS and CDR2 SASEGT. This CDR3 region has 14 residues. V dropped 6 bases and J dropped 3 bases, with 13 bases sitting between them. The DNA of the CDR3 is TGTGCCAGCAGCGTCCTGGGAGGAACAGATACGCAGTATTTT. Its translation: CASSVLGGTDTQYF.

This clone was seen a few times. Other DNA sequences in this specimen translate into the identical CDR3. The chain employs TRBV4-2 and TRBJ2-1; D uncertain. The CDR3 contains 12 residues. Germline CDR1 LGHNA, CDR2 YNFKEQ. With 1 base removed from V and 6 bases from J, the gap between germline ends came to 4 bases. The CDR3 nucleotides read TGTGCCAGCAGCCAAGGCGGCAATGAGCAGTTCTTC. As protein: CASSQGGNEQFF.

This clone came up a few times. In nucleotides, the CDR3 is TGCGCCAGCAGCTTGAATCCACCTAACACTGAAGCTTTCTTT. This encodes CASSLNPPNTEAFF. V usage is TRBV5-1 and J usage is TRBJ1-1, with D uncertain. Trimming stripped 1 base from V and 2 bases from J, with 9 bases between. This CDR3 spans 14 amino acids. In germline, CDR1 is SGHRS, CDR2 YFSETQ.

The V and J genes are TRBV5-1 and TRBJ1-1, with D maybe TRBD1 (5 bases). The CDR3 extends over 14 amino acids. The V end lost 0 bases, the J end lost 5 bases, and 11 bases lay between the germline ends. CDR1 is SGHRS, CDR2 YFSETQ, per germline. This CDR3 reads CASSLATGGTEAFF. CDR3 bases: TGCGCCAGCAGCTTGGCCACAGGCGGAACTGAAGCTTTCTTT.

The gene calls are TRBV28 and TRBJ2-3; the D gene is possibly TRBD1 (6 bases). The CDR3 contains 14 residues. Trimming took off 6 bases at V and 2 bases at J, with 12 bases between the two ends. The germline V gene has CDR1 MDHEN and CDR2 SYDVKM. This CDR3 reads CASSDVGATDTQYF. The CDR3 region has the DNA TGTGCCAGCAGCGATGTGGGGGCCACAGATACGCAGTATTTT.

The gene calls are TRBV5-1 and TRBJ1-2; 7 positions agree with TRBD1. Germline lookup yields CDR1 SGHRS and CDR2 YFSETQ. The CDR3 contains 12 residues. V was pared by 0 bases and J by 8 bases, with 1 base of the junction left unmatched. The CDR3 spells CASSLEGGGYTF. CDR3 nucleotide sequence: TGCGCCAGCAGCTTGGAAGGGGGCGGCTACACCTTC. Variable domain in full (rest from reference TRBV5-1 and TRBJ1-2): KAGVTQTPRYLIKTRGQQVTLSCSPISGHRSVSWYQQTPGQGLQFLFEYFSETQRNKGNFPGRFSGRQFSNSRSEMNVSTLELGDSALYLCASSLEGGGYTFGSGTRLTVV.

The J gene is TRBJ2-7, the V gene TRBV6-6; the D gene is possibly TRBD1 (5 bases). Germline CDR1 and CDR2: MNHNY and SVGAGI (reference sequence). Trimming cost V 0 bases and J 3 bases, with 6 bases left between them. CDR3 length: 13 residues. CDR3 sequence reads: CASSYSQGYEQYF. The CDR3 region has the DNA TGTGCCAGCAGTTACTCGCAGGGCTACGAGCAGTACTTC.

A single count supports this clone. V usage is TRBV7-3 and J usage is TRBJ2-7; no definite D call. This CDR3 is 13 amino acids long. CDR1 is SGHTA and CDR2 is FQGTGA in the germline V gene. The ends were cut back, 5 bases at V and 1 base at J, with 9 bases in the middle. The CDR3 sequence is CASSPGGSYEQYF. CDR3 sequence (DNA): TGTGCCAGCAGCCCCGGTGGGTCCTACGAGCAGTACTTC.

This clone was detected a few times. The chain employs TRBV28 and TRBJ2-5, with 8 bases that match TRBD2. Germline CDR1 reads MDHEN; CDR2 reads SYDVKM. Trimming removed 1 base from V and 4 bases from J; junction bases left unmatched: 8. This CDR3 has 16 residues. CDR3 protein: CASSLSDGGVGETQYF. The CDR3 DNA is TGTGCCAGCAGTTTATCCGACGGGGGGGTCGGAGAGACCCAGTACTTC.

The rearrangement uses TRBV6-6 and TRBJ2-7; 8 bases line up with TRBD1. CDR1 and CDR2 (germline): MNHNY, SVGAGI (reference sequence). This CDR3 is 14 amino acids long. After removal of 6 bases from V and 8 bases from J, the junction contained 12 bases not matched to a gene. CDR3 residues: CASSPYPDRGKQYF. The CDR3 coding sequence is TGTGCCAGCAGCCCATACCCCGACAGGGGAAAGCAGTACTTC.

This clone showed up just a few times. In DNA, the CDR3 is TGTGCCAGCAGCCCCGGGGGGGACACAGATACGCAGTATTTT. Protein sequence: CASSPGGDTDTQYF. The chain carries TRBV5-6 and TRBJ2-3, with TRBD2 identical over 8 bases. The ends lost 4 bases at V and 2 bases at J; junction bases unmatched: 3. The CDR3 covers 14 residues. Per germline, CDR1 SGHDT and CDR2 YYEEEE.

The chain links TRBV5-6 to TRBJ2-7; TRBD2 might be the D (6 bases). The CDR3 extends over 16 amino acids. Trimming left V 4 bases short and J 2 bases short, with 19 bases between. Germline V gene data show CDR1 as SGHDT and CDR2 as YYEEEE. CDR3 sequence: CASSHSAWEEAYEQYF. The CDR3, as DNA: TGTGCCAGCAGCCACTCGGCATGGGAGGAAGCCTACGAGCAGTACTTC.

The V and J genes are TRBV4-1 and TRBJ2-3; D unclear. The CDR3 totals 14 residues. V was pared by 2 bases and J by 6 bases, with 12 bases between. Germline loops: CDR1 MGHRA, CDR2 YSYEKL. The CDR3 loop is CASSQSLVSDTQYF. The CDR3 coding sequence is TGCGCCAGCAGCCAATCCCTCGTCTCGGATACGCAGTATTTT.

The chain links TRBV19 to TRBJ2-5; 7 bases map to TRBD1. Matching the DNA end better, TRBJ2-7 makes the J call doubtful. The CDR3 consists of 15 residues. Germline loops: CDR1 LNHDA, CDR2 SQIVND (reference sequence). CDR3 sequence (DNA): TGTGCCAGTAGCCGAGGGACAGTTAGCTCCTACGAGCAGTACTTC. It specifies CASSRGTVSSYEQYF.

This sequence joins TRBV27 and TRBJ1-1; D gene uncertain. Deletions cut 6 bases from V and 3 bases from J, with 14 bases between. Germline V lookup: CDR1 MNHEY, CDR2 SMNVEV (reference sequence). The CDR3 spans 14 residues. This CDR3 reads CASSPSDTYTEAFF. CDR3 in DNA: TGTGCCAGCAGCCCCTCCGACACTTACACTGAAGCTTTCTTT.

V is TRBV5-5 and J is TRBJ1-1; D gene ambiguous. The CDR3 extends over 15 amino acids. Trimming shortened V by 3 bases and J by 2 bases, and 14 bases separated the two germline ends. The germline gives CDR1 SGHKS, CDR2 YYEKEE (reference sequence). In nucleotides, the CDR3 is TGTGCCAGCAGCTCTCTATCACAAGTAAACACTGAAGCTTTCTTT. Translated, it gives CASSSLSQVNTEAFF.

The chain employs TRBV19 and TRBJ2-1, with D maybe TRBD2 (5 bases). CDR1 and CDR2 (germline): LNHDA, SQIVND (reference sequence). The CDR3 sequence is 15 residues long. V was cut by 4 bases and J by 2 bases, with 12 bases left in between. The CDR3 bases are TGTGCCAGTAGTAGGTCCGGGGAGACCTACAATGAGCAGTTCTTC. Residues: CASSRSGETYNEQFF. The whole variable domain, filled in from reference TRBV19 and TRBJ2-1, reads DGGITQSPKYLFRKEGQNVTLSCEQNLNHDAMYWYRQDPGQGLRLIYYSQIVNDFQKGDIAEGYSVSREKKESFPLTVTSAQKNPTAFYLCASSRSGETYNEQFFGPGTRLTVL.

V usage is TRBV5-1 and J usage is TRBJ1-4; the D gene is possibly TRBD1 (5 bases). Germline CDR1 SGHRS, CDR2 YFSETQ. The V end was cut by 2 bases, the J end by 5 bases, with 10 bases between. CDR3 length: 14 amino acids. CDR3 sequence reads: CASSFSGPNEKLFF. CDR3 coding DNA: TGCGCCAGCAGCTTCTCAGGGCCCAATGAAAAACTGTTTTTT.

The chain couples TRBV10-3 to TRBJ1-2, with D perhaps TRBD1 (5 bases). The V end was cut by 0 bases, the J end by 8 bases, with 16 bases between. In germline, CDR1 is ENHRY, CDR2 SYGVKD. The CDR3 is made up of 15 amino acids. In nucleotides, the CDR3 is TGTGCCATCAGTGAGTCCGGGGGGATTGGGGAAGGCTACACCTTC. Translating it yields CAISESGGIGEGYTF.

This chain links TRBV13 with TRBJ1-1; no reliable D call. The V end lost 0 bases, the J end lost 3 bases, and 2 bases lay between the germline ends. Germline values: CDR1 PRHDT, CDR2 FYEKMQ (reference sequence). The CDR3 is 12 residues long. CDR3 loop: CASSLGYTEAFF. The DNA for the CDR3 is TGTGCCAGCAGCTTAGGGTACACTGAAGCTTTCTTT. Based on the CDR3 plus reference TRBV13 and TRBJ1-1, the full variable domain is AAGVIQSPRHLIKEKRETATLKCYPIPRHDTVYWYQQGPGQDPQFLISFYEKMQSDKGSIPDRFSAQQFSDYHSELNMSSLELGDSALYFCASSLGYTEAFFGQGTRLTVV.

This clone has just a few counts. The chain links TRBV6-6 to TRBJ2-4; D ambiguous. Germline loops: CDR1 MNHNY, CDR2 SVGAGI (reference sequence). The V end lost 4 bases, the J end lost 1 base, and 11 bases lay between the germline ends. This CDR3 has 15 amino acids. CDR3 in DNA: TGTGCCAGCAGTTCCCCCGATAGGGCCAAAAACATTCAGTACTTC. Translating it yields CASSSPDRAKNIQYF.

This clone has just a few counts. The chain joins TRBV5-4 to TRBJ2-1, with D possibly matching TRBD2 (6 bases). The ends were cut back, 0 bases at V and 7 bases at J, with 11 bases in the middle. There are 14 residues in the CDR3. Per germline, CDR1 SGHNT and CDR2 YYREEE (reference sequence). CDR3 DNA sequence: TGTGCCAGCAGCTTGGGGGGACTTCTGAATGAGCAGTTCTTC. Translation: CASSLGGLLNEQFF.